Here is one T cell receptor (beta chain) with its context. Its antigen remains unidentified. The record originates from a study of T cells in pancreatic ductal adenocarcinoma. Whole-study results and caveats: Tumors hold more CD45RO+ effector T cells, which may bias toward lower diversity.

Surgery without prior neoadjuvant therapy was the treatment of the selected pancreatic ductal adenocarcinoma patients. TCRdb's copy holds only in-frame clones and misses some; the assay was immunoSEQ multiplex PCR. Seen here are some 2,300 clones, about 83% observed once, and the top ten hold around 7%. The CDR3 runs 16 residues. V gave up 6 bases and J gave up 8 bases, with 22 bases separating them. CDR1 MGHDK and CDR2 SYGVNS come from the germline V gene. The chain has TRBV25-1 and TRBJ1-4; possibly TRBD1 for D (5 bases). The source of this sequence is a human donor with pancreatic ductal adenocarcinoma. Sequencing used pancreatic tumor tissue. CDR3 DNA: TGTGCCAGCAGCCGAAAAAGGGGAGGGCTGGACGAAAAACTGTTTTTT. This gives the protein CASSRKRGGLDEKLFF. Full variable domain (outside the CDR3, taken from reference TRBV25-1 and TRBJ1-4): EADIYQTPRYLVIGTGKKITLECSQTMGHDKMYWYQQDPGMELHLIHYSYGVNSTEKGDLSSESTVSRIRTEHFPLTLESARPSHTSQYLCASSRKRGGLDEKLFFGSGTQLSVL.